One sample yielded the 10 T cell receptor beta chains listed below, sequenced in a study of molecular identifiers for immune sequencing clone quantification. TCRdb used MiXCR to reprocess the PCR reads, holding one entry per CDR3 protein. The table records around 480,000 distinct CDR3 sequences, around a fifth of them present only once. The sample comprised naive CD8+ T cells from blood, with Jurkat cell RNA spiked in. The subset: FACS-sorted CD8+CD4-CCR7+CD45RA+ naive T cells. Receptors were obtained from a human donor in good health. Some libraries in this study had Jurkat cell RNA spiked in.

The rearrangement links TRBV20-1 to TRBJ2-3, with 11 bases matching TRBD2. From germline, CDR1 is DFQATT and CDR2 SNEGSKA (reference sequence). This CDR3 region has 17 residues. The V segment lost 3 bases and the J segment 3 bases; nucleotides outside the gene matches: 11. CDR3 residues: CSASLYVAGGPTDTQYF. The DNA for the CDR3 is TGCAGTGCTAGTTTATATGTAGCGGGGGGGCCTACAGATACGCAGTATTTT.

A note on this clonotype: Since a much larger clone is just one base distant, this may be a read error. The V gene is TRBV20-1, the J gene TRBJ2-3, with D possibly matching TRBD2 (6 bases). The germline V gene has CDR1 DFQATT and CDR2 SNEGSKA (reference sequence). The CDR3 is 15 amino acids. The V end lost 6 bases, the J end lost 7 bases, and 23 bases lay between the germline ends. In nucleotides, the CDR3 is TGCAGTGCGACCGTCCGGGACTCGCATCTCAATACGCAGTATTTT. Translating it yields CSATVRDSHLNTQYF.

This clonotype was found a few times. The chain employs TRBV30 and TRBJ1-4; 7 nucleotides line up with TRBD1. The CDR3 extends over 13 amino acids. After removal of 5 bases from V and 8 bases from J, the junction contained 8 bases not matched to a gene. CDR1 GTSNPN and CDR2 SVGIG come from the germline V gene (reference sequence). The DNA for the CDR3 is TGTGCCTGGGAGGACACACAGGGGGAAAAACTGTTTTTT. Its protein is CAWEDTQGEKLFF.

This clonotype came up a few times. The chain has TRBV6-5 and TRBJ2-1; 10 positions agree with TRBD1. J lost 2 bases, V lost 4 bases, and 5 bases had no gene match. This CDR3 has 16 residues. Germline V lookup: CDR1 MNHEY, CDR2 SVGAGI. The CDR3 DNA reads as TGTGCCAGCAGTTCCCCGGGACAGGGGCCCTACAATGAGCAGTTCTTC. This encodes CASSSPGQGPYNEQFF.

This clonotype occurred many times. CDR3 sequence: CASSVVAGAVGGTGELFF. The DNA for the CDR3 is TGTGCCAGCAGCGTAGTAGCGGGCGCTGTGGGGGGCACCGGGGAGCTGTTTTTT. The chain couples TRBV9 to TRBJ2-2; 7 bases align to TRBD2. The germline V gene has CDR1 SGDLS and CDR2 YYNGEE. The CDR3 has 18 residues. Trimming removed 0 bases from V and 4 bases from J; junction bases left unmatched: 12.

This clonotype was seen only a few times. The V call is TRBV6-5, the J call TRBJ2-3; D gene uncertain. The germline V and J ends were trimmed by 5 bases and 6 bases, with 12 bases remaining between them. The germline gives CDR1 MNHEY, CDR2 SVGAGI. The CDR3 contains 13 residues. CDR3 loop: CASSPTGPDTQYF. For the CDR3, the DNA is TGTGCCAGCAGTCCCACTGGTCCGGATACGCAGTATTTT.

V is TRBV27 and J is TRBJ1-6; 8 bases fit TRBD1. CDR1 is MNHEY and CDR2 is SMNVEV in the germline V gene (reference sequence). This CDR3 has 18 amino acids. The junction had 10 bases not matched to a gene; V was cut back by 2 bases and J by 4 bases. The CDR3 nucleotides read TGTGCCAGCAGTTTACGGAATCCGGGACAGGAGTATAATTCACCCCTCCACTTT. It specifies CASSLRNPGQEYNSPLHF.

This clonotype has only a few counts. V is TRBV24-1 and J is TRBJ2-3, with 10 bases that match TRBD1. The V gene's germline CDR1 is KGHDR and CDR2 SFDVKD. The CDR3 has 17 amino acids. The junction had 6 bases not matched to a gene; V was cut back by 2 bases and J by 2 bases. CDR3 protein: CATSDSWGTGDTDTQYF. The CDR3 DNA sequence: TGTGCCACCAGTGATTCATGGGGGACAGGGGACACAGATACGCAGTATTTT.

This clonotype showed up many times. The V call is TRBV29-1, the J call TRBJ2-3; unclear D gene. Germline loops: CDR1 SQVTM, CDR2 ANQGSEA. V gave up 3 bases and J gave up 0 bases, with 1 base separating them. The CDR3 runs to 11 residues. The CDR3 sequence is CSVDSTDTQYF. CDR3 in DNA: TGCAGCGTTGACAGCACAGATACGCAGTATTTT.

This sequence joins TRBV10-3 and TRBJ2-1; D may be TRBD1 or TRBD2 (5 bases each). CDR3 length: 16 residues. CDR1 is ENHRY, CDR2 SYGVKD, per germline. Trimming removed 3 bases from V and 5 bases from J, with 17 bases in between. In nucleotides, the CDR3 is TGTGCCATCAGTGAATCCGGGATCAGGGTGGACAATGAGCAGTTCTTC. The encoded protein is CAISESGIRVDNEQFF.